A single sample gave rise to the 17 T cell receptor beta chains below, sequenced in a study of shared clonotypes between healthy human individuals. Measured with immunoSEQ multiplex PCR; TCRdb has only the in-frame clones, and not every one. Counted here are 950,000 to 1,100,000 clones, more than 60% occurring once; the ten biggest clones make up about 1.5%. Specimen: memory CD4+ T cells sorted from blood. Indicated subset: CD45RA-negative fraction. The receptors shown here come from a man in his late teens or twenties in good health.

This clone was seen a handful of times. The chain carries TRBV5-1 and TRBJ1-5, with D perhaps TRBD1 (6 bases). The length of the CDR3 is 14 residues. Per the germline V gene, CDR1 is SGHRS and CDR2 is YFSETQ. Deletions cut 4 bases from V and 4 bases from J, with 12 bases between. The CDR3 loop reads CASSLGQRNQPQHF. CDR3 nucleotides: TGCGCCAGCAGCCTTGGACAGAGGAATCAGCCCCAGCATTTT.

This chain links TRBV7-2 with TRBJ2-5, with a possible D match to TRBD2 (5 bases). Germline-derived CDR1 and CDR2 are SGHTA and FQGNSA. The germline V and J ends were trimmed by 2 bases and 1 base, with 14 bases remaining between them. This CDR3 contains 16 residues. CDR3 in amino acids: CASSLWSSGGQETQYF. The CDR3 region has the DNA TGTGCCAGCAGCTTATGGTCGAGCGGTGGCCAAGAGACCCAGTACTTC.

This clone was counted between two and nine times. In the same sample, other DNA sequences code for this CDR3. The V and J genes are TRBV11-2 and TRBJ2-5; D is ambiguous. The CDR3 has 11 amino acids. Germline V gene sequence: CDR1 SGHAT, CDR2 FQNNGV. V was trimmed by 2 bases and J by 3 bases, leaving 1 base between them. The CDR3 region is CASSLKETQYF. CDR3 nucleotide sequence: TGTGCCAGCAGCTTAAAAGAGACCCAGTACTTC.

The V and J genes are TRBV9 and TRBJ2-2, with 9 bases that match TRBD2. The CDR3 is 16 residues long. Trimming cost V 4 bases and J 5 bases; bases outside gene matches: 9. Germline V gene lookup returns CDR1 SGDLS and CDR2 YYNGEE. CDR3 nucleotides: TGTGCCAGCAGCCCTTTTAGCGGGAGAGAAACCGGGGAGCTGTTTTTT. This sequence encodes CASSPFSGRETGELFF.

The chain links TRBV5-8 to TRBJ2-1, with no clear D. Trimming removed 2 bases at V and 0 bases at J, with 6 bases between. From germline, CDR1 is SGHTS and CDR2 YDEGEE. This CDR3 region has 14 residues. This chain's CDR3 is CASSLIHSYNEQFF. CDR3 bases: TGTGCCAGCAGCTTAATTCACTCCTACAATGAGCAGTTCTTC.

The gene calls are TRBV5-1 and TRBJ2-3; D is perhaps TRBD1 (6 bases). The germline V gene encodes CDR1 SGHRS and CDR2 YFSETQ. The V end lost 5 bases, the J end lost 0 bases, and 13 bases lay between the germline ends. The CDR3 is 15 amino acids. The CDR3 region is CASSLQGLSTDTQYF. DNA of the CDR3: TGCGCCAGCAGTCTACAGGGCCTTAGCACAGATACGCAGTATTTT.

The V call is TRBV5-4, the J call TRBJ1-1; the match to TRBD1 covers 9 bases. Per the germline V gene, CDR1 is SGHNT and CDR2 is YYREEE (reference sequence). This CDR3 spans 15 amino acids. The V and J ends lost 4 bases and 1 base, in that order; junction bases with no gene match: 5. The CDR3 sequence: CASSIPGQGNTEAFF. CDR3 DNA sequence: TGTGCCAGCAGCATACCGGGACAGGGGAACACTGAAGCTTTCTTT.

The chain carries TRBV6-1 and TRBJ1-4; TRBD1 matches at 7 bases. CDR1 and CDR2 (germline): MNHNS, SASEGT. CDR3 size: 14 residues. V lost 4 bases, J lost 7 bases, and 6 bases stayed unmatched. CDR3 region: CASSGQGRVEKLFF. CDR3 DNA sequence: TGTGCCAGCAGTGGACAGGGTAGGGTTGAAAAACTGTTTTTT.

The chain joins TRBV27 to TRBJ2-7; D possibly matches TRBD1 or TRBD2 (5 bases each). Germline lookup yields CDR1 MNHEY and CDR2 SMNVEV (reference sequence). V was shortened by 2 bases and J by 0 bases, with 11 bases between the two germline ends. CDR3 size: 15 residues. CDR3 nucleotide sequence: TGTGCCAGCAGTTTAAACGGGACGGACTCCTACGAGCAGTACTTC. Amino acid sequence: CASSLNGTDSYEQYF.

The CDR3 DNA reads TGTGCCAGCGCTAGCGGGACTTCCTACGAGCAGTACTTC. It specifies CASASGTSYEQYF. The chain is built from TRBV11-2 and TRBJ2-7; 9 positions agree with TRBD2. CDR1 and CDR2 from the germline V gene are SGHAT and FQNNGV. V shed 8 bases and J 1 base; nucleotides not matched to a gene: 3. This CDR3 region has 13 residues.

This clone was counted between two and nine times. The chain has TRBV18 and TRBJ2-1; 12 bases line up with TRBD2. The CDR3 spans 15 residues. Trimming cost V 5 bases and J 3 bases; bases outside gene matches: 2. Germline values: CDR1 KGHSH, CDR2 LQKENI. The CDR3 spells CASSGTSGFYNEQFF. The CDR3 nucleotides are TGTGCCAGCTCAGGGACTAGCGGGTTCTACAATGAGCAGTTCTTC.

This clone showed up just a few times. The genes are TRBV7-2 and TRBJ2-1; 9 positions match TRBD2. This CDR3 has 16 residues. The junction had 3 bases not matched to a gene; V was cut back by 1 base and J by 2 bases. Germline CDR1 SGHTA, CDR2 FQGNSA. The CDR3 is CASSLDAGGPYNEQFF. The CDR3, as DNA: TGTGCCAGCAGCTTAGATGCGGGGGGGCCCTACAATGAGCAGTTCTTC.

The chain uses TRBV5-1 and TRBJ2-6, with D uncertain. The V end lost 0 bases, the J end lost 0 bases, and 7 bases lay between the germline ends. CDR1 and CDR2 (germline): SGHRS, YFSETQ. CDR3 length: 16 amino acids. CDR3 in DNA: TGCGCCAGCAGCTTGGCACCGCGCTCTGGGGCCAACGTCCTGACTTTC. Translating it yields CASSLAPRSGANVLTF.

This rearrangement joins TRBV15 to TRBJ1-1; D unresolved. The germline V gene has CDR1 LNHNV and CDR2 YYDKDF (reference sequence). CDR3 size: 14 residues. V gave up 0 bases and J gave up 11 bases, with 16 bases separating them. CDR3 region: CATSRDRTDRRAFF. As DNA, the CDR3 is TGTGCCACCAGCAGAGATCGGACGGATAGGAGGGCTTTCTTT. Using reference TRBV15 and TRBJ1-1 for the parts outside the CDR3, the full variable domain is DAMVIQNPRYQVTQFGKPVTLSCSQTLNHNVMYWYQQKSSQAPKLLFHYYDKDFNNEADTPDNFQSRRPNTSFCFLDIRSPGLGDTAMYLCATSRDRTDRRAFFGQGTRLTVV.

The CDR3: CASSGSGNTIYF. DNA of the CDR3: TGTGCCAGCAGTGGCTCTGGAAACACCATATATTTT. This chain connects TRBV6-1 to TRBJ1-3; D is uncertain. V was clipped by 4 bases and J by 0 bases, with 1 base between them. Germline loops: CDR1 MNHNS, CDR2 SASEGT. This CDR3 contains 12 residues.

The CDR3 DNA reads TGTGCCAGCCGCAACCCGGGGGGGAACACCGGGGAGCTGTTTTTT. Translating gives CASRNPGGNTGELFF. The rearrangement uses TRBV27 and TRBJ2-2; 7 nucleotides line up with TRBD2. Germline V gene sequence: CDR1 MNHEY, CDR2 SMNVEV (reference sequence). V shed 8 bases, J shed 1 base, and the junction held 7 bases outside the gene matches. The length of the CDR3 is 15 residues.

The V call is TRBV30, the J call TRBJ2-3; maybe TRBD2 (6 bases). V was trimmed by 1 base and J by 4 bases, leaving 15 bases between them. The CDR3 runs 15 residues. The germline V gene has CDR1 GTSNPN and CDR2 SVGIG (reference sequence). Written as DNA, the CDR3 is TGTGCCTGGAGTGCGACTAGGACGGTGGCAGATACGCAGTATTTT. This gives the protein CAWSATRTVADTQYF.